The 12 T cell receptor beta chains below were found in one sample sequenced in a study of identical twins. Each CDR3 protein gets one entry after TCRdb re-called the 5' RACE reads with MiXCR. This table holds about 190,000 distinct CDR3 sequences, about 16% found once. Separately, the same data were catalogued under a study of T cells expressing NK-cell markers.

The sequenced sample was CD8+ T cells sorted from blood. The receptors come from a woman aged 18-29 years in good health.

In this sample, this clonotype turned up a few times. The chain recombines TRBV10-3 with TRBJ1-1; maybe TRBD1 (5 bases). There are 16 residues in the CDR3. V gave up 4 bases and J gave up 1 base, with 16 bases separating them. CDR1 is ENHRY, CDR2 SYGVKD, per germline. In DNA, the CDR3 is TGTGCCATCAGTGGGGAATGGTTTAGGGGGAACACTGAAGCTTTCTTT. It yields the protein CAISGEWFRGNTEAFF.

The CDR3 nucleotides read TGCAGTGCTAGCGGCACCCAGACAGGGAAATACGAGCAGTACTTC. Amino acids: CSASGTQTGKYEQYF. The rearrangement links TRBV20-1 to TRBJ2-7, with TRBD1 identical over 7 bases. CDR1 and CDR2 (germline): DFQATT, SNEGSKA (reference sequence). CDR3 length: 15 amino acids. The V segment lost 3 bases and the J segment 4 bases; nucleotides outside the gene matches: 12.

This chain uses TRBV7-6 with TRBJ2-7; 7 bases are a match to TRBD2. Germline CDR1 and CDR2: SGHVS and FNYEAQ. The CDR3 runs to 15 residues. With V trimmed by 4 bases and J by 2 bases, 8 bases remained unmatched. The CDR3 reads CASSYRLAAAYEQYF. The CDR3 coding sequence is TGTGCCAGCAGCTATCGACTAGCTGCGGCCTACGAGCAGTACTTC.

The chain couples TRBV5-1 to TRBJ2-7; a weak D match, TRBD2 (5 bases). Between the trimmed V and J ends, which lost 3 bases and 4 bases, there was a span of 11 bases. The CDR3 has 13 amino acids. CDR1 is SGHRS and CDR2 is YFSETQ in the germline V gene. The CDR3 here is CASSSVGGYEQYF. The CDR3 DNA sequence: TGCGCCAGCAGCTCGGTAGGAGGATACGAGCAGTACTTC.

This clonotype was counted only a few times. The chain combines TRBV4-3 with TRBJ2-2, with D possibly matching TRBD2 (6 bases). The germline V and J ends were trimmed by 7 bases and 6 bases, with 24 bases remaining between them. CDR1 is LGHNA and CDR2 is YSLEER in the germline V gene. CDR3 length: 17 residues. The CDR3 region has the DNA TGCGCCAGCACCAACCGGGACTCACGTCCGGGGCCCGGGGAGCTGTTTTTT. It specifies CASTNRDSRPGPGELFF.

This chain uses TRBV6-1 with TRBJ2-1; D gene unclear. Trimming removed 2 bases from V and 6 bases from J, with 14 bases in between. Germline loops: CDR1 MNHNS, CDR2 SASEGT. This CDR3 is built from 15 residues. Written as DNA, the CDR3 is TGTGCCAGCAGTGAACTAGTTACAGCGCTCAATGAGCAGTTCTTC. Its translation is CASSELVTALNEQFF.

In this sample, this clonotype turned up a few times. This sequence joins TRBV20-1 and TRBJ1-1; D uncertain. Trimming removed 1 base from V and 6 bases from J, with 3 bases in between. Germline CDR1 DFQATT, CDR2 SNEGSKA (reference sequence). The CDR3 consists of 10 residues. CDR3 sequence reads: CSARGSEAFF. The DNA of the CDR3 is TGCAGTGCTAGAGGCTCTGAAGCTTTCTTT.

This clonotype has just a few counts. The rearrangement joins TRBV10-2 to TRBJ2-5, with D perhaps matching TRBD1 (9 bases). CDR3 length equals 14 residues. Germline CDR1 WSHSY, CDR2 SAAADI. The V gene lost 8 bases and the J gene lost 5 bases, with 18 bases spanning the gap. In DNA, the CDR3 is TGCGCCAGCTCGCGGGGGGACAGGGCTGAGACCCAGTACTTC. It translates to CASSRGDRAETQYF.

The sample holds a few counts of this clonotype. The chain carries TRBV9 and TRBJ2-2; TRBD2 might be the D (6 bases). V shed 1 base and J shed 0 bases, with 13 bases lying between them. Germline-derived CDR1 and CDR2 are SGDLS and YYNGEE. CDR3 size: 17 residues. CDR3 sequence (DNA): TGTGCCAGCAGCGTAAAGGTCGGGGGAACGAACACCGGGGAGCTGTTTTTT. This codes for CASSVKVGGTNTGELFF.

This clonotype showed up many times. The chain links TRBV7-8 to TRBJ1-1; D unclear. The V and J ends lost 3 bases and 0 bases respectively, with 17 bases between them. CDR1 and CDR2 from the germline V gene are SGHVS and FQNEAQ. This CDR3 is built from 17 residues. CDR3 DNA: TGTGCCAGCAGCTTTCCCCTACGGGAGGGCATGAACACTGAAGCTTTCTTT. It yields the protein CASSFPLREGMNTEAFF.

In this sample, this clonotype turned up a few times. This chain uses TRBV9 with TRBJ2-6, with D uncertain. V lost 3 bases and J lost 5, with 9 bases in between. Germline CDR1 reads SGDLS; CDR2 reads YYNGEE. This CDR3 is 14 amino acids long. In DNA, the CDR3 is TGTGCCAGCAGCGCCACCGGCTGGGCCAACGTCCTGACTTTC. Protein product: CASSATGWANVLTF.

This clonotype was counted only a few times. The rearrangement links TRBV4-1 to TRBJ1-1, with 7 nucleotides matching TRBD1. The CDR3 has 11 amino acids. Germline V lookup: CDR1 MGHRA, CDR2 YSYEKL. Trimming cost V 4 bases and J 11 bases; bases outside gene matches: 4. CDR3 sequence: CASSLGTDAFF. CDR3 sequence (DNA): TGCGCCAGCAGCCTAGGGACAGATGCTTTCTTT.